This T cell receptor (beta chain) appears in the sequencing data of a study of beta chain features in type 1 diabetes (dated by TCRdb to the late 2010s). Background for the entire study: Mean age, gender distribution, total cell number and subset yield were not different between patients and healthy donors. Regulatory and stem cell-like memory subsets were obtained from only 8 patients and roughly 8 healthy donors, while naive and central memory subsets were obtained from all 30 or so donors. In the study, TCRB repertoires of sorted circulating CD4+ T cell subsets from recently diagnosed type 1 diabetes patients were compared with those of matched healthy donors. A total of over 95,000,000 sorted cells were examined across all samples, and RNA yield correlated strongly with the number of cells per subset.

As for this clone: Its cognate antigen has yet to be identified. Base-call qualities are not available, and no considerably larger clone is one nucleotide away.

V loses 3 bases, J loses 3 bases, and the germline ends lie 18 bases apart. Based on the germline V gene, the CDR1 and CDR2 sequences are SNHLY and FYNNEI. From its cysteine to its phenylalanine, the CDR3 spans 16 amino acids. The CDR3 DNA has 48 bases and is translated from base 1. From each donor, a single peripheral blood sample of 100 to 150 mL on average was drawn into heparinised tubes. A BD FACSAria II was used to sort naive, central memory, regulatory and stem cell-like memory CD4+ T cells with a panel that included CD45RO, CCR7, CD25, CD127, CD95 and CD27. Every sorted population had a purity above 95%. PBMCs were isolated right away by Lymphoprep density gradient centrifugation and were stained directly, without culture. So that batch effects would be minimized, each experiment stained and sorted samples in pairs, pairing one healthy donor with one patient. What the authors observed across the whole study: Fewer insertions and more nucleotide deletions at VDJ recombination sites were observed in patients with type 1 diabetes, implying thymic rearrangement abnormalities. Sequencing cDNA rather than genomic DNA could over-represent highly expressing activated cells, although activation and CD3 levels did not differ between groups. Naive, central memory and regulatory TCRB repertoires appeared more similar among patients than among healthy donors. In all four CD4+ subsets, TCRB CDR3 length was moderately but significantly shorter in type 1 diabetes patients. PCR might favor shorter templates, but patient and control samples were amplified and corrected together, so any skew would affect both groups equally. Because the HLA sub-analyses included only small numbers of individuals, any influence of HLA type on TCRB rearrangement was left unresolved.

The High Capacity cDNA Reverse Transcription Kit was used to reverse transcribe all of the isolated RNA, meaning that expressed TCRB transcripts were what got sequenced. Naive, central memory and regulatory T cell samples underwent deep immunoSEQ sequencing, averaging roughly 3.4 million total reads per sample. After sorted cells were lysed in RLT buffer, RNA was extracted with DNase-treated RNeasy Micro or Mini kits, with the choice depending on cell number. To prevent cross-contamination, each cell subset was processed individually, whereas patient and healthy donor samples were processed jointly. The immunoSEQ multiplex PCR was used to amplify TCRB sequences from cDNA, yielding 87-bp fragments that span the CDR3 region. Sequencing of the amplicons was performed on the Illumina HiSeq platform. Under the source paper's analysis protocol: PCR bias was corrected computationally using synthetic template baselines, and reads within Hamming distance 2 were collapsed, with unmergeable singletons discarded. Reads were aligned to IMGT to assign V, D and J genes, CDR3 length, and insertions or deletions at six rearrangement sites. Within each subset, clonotype counts were normalized to sorted cell number, after which true diversity and Gini coefficients were computed with the tcR R package. Repertoire sharing was quantified using the overlap coefficient calculated on TCRB nucleotide sequences. As a proxy for the pre-selection repertoire, out-of-frame TCRB sequences from naive cells were analyzed. TCRdb provides this immuneACCESS table in a form limited to in-frame rearrangements. Some clones are lacking; in checked studies, under half of them reflect an unresolved V gene, and why the rest are absent is not known. That table furnishes V, J and clone size, whereas the DNA furnished D and trimming. The sample table shows hundreds of thousands of clones, and over 65% are seen once. The ten biggest clones cover almost 0.055% of the sample.

Sequencing used naive CD4+ T cells from blood. Read against the paper, the sample's cell subset or site label means: true naive CD4+ T cells. The origin of this receptor is a man aged 25-45 years in good health. The chain employs TRBV2 and TRBJ2-7, with TRBD2 as a weak D call on 7 bases. For the CDR3, the sequence is CASSEGFTGRDYEQYF. The DNA sequence is as follows: TGTGCCAGCAGTGAGGGATTTACAGGGAGGGACTACGAGCAGTACTTC.